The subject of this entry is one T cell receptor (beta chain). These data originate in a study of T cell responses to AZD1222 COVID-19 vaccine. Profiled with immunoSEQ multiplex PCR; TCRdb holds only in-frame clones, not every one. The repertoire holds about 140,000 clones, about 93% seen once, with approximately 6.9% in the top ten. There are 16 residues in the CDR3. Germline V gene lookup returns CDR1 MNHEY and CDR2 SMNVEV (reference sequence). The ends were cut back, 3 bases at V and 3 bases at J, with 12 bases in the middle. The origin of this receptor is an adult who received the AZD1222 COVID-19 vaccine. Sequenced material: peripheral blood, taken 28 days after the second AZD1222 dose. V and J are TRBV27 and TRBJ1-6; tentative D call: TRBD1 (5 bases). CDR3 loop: CASSLTRTHYNSPLHF. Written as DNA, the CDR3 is TGTGCCAGCAGTTTGACCCGGACACACTATAATTCACCCCTCCACTTT.